These 2 T cell receptor delta chains share one sample of origin, sequenced in a study of γδ T cells in repeated Plasmodium falciparum infection (dated by TCRdb to the early 2020s). For bulk TCR repertoire analysis, Vgamma9/Vdelta2+ and Vdelta2-negative gammadelta T cell populations were flow-sorted out of peripheral blood mononuclear cells. Library generation was performed with multiplex PCR. TCRdb names Illumina MiSeq as the instrument used. The public reads were reprocessed by TCRdb using CATT, and rows of matching DNA were later combined. In this sample the table shows 75,000 to 95,000 delta-chain clones, roughly 0.98% of which occur a single time. The ten largest clones capture approximately 9.6% of the sample. The sample comprised gamma-delta T cells from blood. These receptors were obtained from a pool of human donors (malaria-infected and uninfected, not separated).

About this clone itself: The likely explanation is a read error, given a far larger clone one base away. The same CDR3 is also encoded by other DNA sequences in this sample. The V gene is TRDV1, the J gene TRDJ1, with 11 bases that match TRDD3. V dropped 0 bases and J dropped 0; count of bases not matched to a gene: 6. Germline loops: CDR1 TSWWSYY, CDR2 QGS. The CDR3 loop spans 18 amino acids. The CDR3 loop reads CALGELYWGIRYTDKLIF. In nucleotides, the CDR3 is TGTGCTCTTGGGGAACTCTACTGGGGGATAAGGTACACCGATAAACTCATCTTT.

This clone was found a few times. The protein TCRdb gives is from a much larger clone and does not agree with this DNA's translation at residue 3, likely a read error; the protein shown here comes from the DNA. V and J are TRDV1 and TRDJ1, with 8 bases matching TRDD3. No J gene was available from TCRdb, and it was assigned here by a germline match of the DNA. The J segment lost 1 base and the V segment lost 10 bases, leaving 20 bases of the junction unmatched. The germline V gene has CDR1 TSWWSYY and CDR2 QGS. The CDR3 has 18 residues. CDR3 sequence reads: CAPFPNRLGGPLTDKLIF. CDR3 bases: TGTGCTCCTTTTCCTAATCGACTGGGGGGACCTCTCACCGATAAACTCATCTTT.